Listed here are 5 T cell receptor beta chains from one sample, sequenced in a study of monozygotic twins with inflammatory bowel disease. One entry per CDR3 protein, without DNA, is what TCRdb gives after re-calling the 5' RACE reads. This sample's table reports some 150,000 distinct CDR3 sequences. The source material was blood. The origin of the receptors is a human donor with ulcerative colitis or Crohn's disease, or a healthy co-twin of an affected twin (not recorded which).

The V and J genes are TRBV5-1 and TRBJ1-1. Germline loops: CDR1 SGHRS, CDR2 YFSETQ. The length of the CDR3 is 14 residues. CDR3: CASSYRDKNTEAFF.

This chain links TRBV28 with TRBJ2-7; TCRdb calls TRBD1, which cannot be checked without DNA. CDR1 and CDR2 (germline): MDHEN, SYDVKM. This CDR3 comprises 13 residues. The CDR3 reads CASRPRSTYEQYF. Complete variable domain (other parts from reference TRBV28 and TRBJ2-7): DVKVTQSSRYLVKRTGEKVFLECVQDMDHENMFWYRQDPGLGLRLIYFSYDVKMKEKGDIPEGYSVSREKKERFSLILESASTNQTSMYLCASRPRSTYEQYFGPGTRLTVT.

The chain joins TRBV7-2 to TRBJ1-2; the TCRdb D gene call, TRBD1, has no DNA to confirm it. The germline V gene encodes CDR1 SGHTA and CDR2 FQGNSA. The CDR3 consists of 13 residues. The CDR3 sequence: CASSLERGHGYTF.

The CDR3 loop reads CASSPPPGQVSDTQYF. J is TRBJ2-3 and V is TRBV18; TCRdb calls TRBD1, which cannot be checked without DNA. Germline assignment: CDR1 KGHSH and CDR2 LQKENI. CDR3 length equals 16 residues.

The chain couples TRBV18 to TRBJ2-2; TCRdb's D call, TRBD1, is unchecked because there is no DNA. CDR3 length equals 15 residues. Germline CDR1 is KGHSH and CDR2 is LQKENI. The CDR3 here is CASSRGQVFGGELFF.